This T cell receptor beta chain was identified during a study of blood T cell repertoires in COVID-19. Sequenced by immunoSEQ multiplex PCR; TCRdb stores in-frame clones only, minus some. This sample has 180,000 or so clones, with roughly 86% found just once. The CDR3 loop spans 18 amino acids. Germline V lookup: CDR1 SEHNR, CDR2 FQNEAQ (reference sequence). Trimming left V 4 bases short and J 3 bases short, with 24 bases between. What the recovered Cohort 3 donors had was two negative PCRs, clearance, or symptom resolution. The sequence was collected from a woman in her 30s who had recovered from COVID-19. The sequenced sample was PBMCs or T cells enriched from blood (not recorded which). The genes are TRBV7-9 and TRBJ1-2; D might be TRBD1 (5 bases). CDR3 loop: CASSSLPRVGGMDYGYTF. DNA of the CDR3: TGTGCCAGCAGCTCACTCCCGCGCGTGGGGGGGATGGACTATGGCTACACCTTC.